This is a list of T cell receptor beta chains from one sample in a study of CD8+ T cells in alopecia areata. Libraries were prepared by immunoSEQ multiplex PCR; TCRdb keeps only in-frame clonotypes and omits some of them. The table includes under 250,000 clones, about 53% detected once. The sample here was CD4+ T cells sorted from blood, taken at week 0. These receptors were collected from a human donor with alopecia areata. Both conserved end residues are part of each CDR3. Fields, in order: V gene, clone size, J gene, D gene, CDR3 DNA, CDR3 protein. A D gene is named only where the DNA matches it firmly. Clone size is shown for a subset of rows, as once, few, many or a class of expanded clone.

v_gene: TRBV6-5; abundance: few; j_gene: TRBJ1-6; d_gene: -; CDR3nt: TGTGCCAGCAGAAGAGAACAGGGCTATAATTCACCCCTCCACTTT; CDR3aa: CASRREQGYNSPLHF
v_gene: TRBV13; abundance: -; j_gene: TRBJ2-7; d_gene: -; CDR3nt: TGTGCCAGCAGCTTGAGGCAGGACTACGAGCAGTACTTC; CDR3aa: CASSLRQDYEQYF
v_gene: TRBV5-1; abundance: -; j_gene: TRBJ2-2; d_gene: TRBD1; CDR3nt: TGCGCCAGCAGCCCCTGGACAGGGAGCCCCGGGGAGCTGTTTTTT; CDR3aa: CASSPWTGSPGELFF
v_gene: TRBV19; abundance: -; j_gene: TRBJ2-3; d_gene: -; CDR3nt: TGTGCCAGTAGTACTAACGGGTACACAGATACGCAGTATTTT; CDR3aa: CASSTNGYTDTQYF
v_gene: TRBV7-6; abundance: -; j_gene: TRBJ2-7; d_gene: -; CDR3nt: TGTGCCAGCAGCTCCTTCCACCTAGCCTACGAGCAGTACTTC; CDR3aa: CASSSFHLAYEQYF
v_gene: TRBV7-9; abundance: many; j_gene: TRBJ1-2; d_gene: -; CDR3nt: TGTGCCAGCAGCTTATTGGGGACGAAAATAGGCTACACCTTC; CDR3aa: CASSLLGTKIGYTF
v_gene: TRBV7-9; abundance: once; j_gene: TRBJ2-3; d_gene: -; CDR3nt: TGTGCCAGCAGCTTAGGGCAAGGGAGCGGACGCACAGATACGCAGTATTTT; CDR3aa: CASSLGQGSGRTDTQYF
v_gene: TRBV7-2; abundance: -; j_gene: TRBJ1-2; d_gene: -; CDR3nt: TGTGCCAGCAGCGACTTCCTCCCGGAAGGGGGCTACACCTTC; CDR3aa: CASSDFLPEGGYTF
v_gene: TRBV5-1; abundance: -; j_gene: TRBJ2-3; d_gene: TRBD2; CDR3nt: TGCGCCAGCAGCCTACGGACTAGCGGGAACACAGATACGCAGTATTTT; CDR3aa: CASSLRTSGNTDTQYF
v_gene: TRBV11-2; abundance: few; j_gene: TRBJ2-1; d_gene: TRBD2; CDR3nt: TGTGCCAGCATTAGCGGGGGAACCGTCTCCTACAATGAGCAGTTCTTC; CDR3aa: CASISGGTVSYNEQFF
v_gene: TRBV30; abundance: once; j_gene: TRBJ1-5; d_gene: TRBD1; CDR3nt: TGTGCCGGGACAGGGCCAACCGGGCAGCCCCAGCATTTT; CDR3aa: CAGTGPTGQPQHF
v_gene: TRBV14; abundance: -; j_gene: TRBJ1-1; d_gene: TRBD1; CDR3nt: TGTGCCAGCAGCCAACGGTTCGGGACAGGAAACACTGAAGCTTTCTTT; CDR3aa: CASSQRFGTGNTEAFF
v_gene: TRBV30; abundance: few; j_gene: TRBJ1-2; d_gene: TRBD1; CDR3nt: TGTGCCAGCCAAGGACAGGGGTTAAATGGCTACACCTTC; CDR3aa: CASQGQGLNGYTF
v_gene: TRBV27; abundance: -; j_gene: TRBJ2-1; d_gene: TRBD1; CDR3nt: TGTGCCAGCAGTTTATCCCGGGACAGGACCTACAATGAGCAGTTCTTC; CDR3aa: CASSLSRDRTYNEQFF
v_gene: TRBV7-3; abundance: -; j_gene: TRBJ1-6; d_gene: -; CDR3nt: TGTGCCAGCAGCTTAGTCAGGGAATCACCCCTCCACTTT; CDR3aa: CASSLVRESPLHF
v_gene: TRBV28; abundance: -; j_gene: TRBJ1-1; d_gene: -; CDR3nt: TGTGCCAGCGAGGGGGGAATGAACACTGAAGCTTTCTTT; CDR3aa: CASEGGMNTEAFF
v_gene: TRBV30; abundance: -; j_gene: TRBJ1-1; d_gene: -; CDR3nt: TGTGCCACTCGCGGGTTTATGAACACTGAAGCTTTCTTT; CDR3aa: CATRGFMNTEAFF
v_gene: TRBV30; abundance: -; j_gene: TRBJ2-6; d_gene: -; CDR3nt: TGTGCCTGGAGTGTCTCCAGGTGGAGTTCTGGGGCCAACGTCCTGACTTTC; CDR3aa: CAWSVSRWSSGANVLTF
v_gene: TRBV6-5; abundance: -; j_gene: TRBJ2-7; d_gene: TRBD1; CDR3nt: TGTGCCAGCAGTCGGTTCCGGGACAGGGGCTACGAGCAGTACTTC; CDR3aa: CASSRFRDRGYEQYF
v_gene: TRBV7-8; abundance: -; j_gene: TRBJ2-5; d_gene: TRBD1; CDR3nt: TGTGCCAGCAGCTCCCGGGACAGGGGGCTTAGGGAGACCCAGTACTTC; CDR3aa: CASSSRDRGLRETQYF
v_gene: TRBV29-1; abundance: few; j_gene: TRBJ1-6; d_gene: -; CDR3nt: TGCAGCGTCCGGGACAACTTAGCCCTCCACTTT; CDR3aa: CSVRDNLALHF
v_gene: TRBV6-1; abundance: once; j_gene: TRBJ2-6; d_gene: -; CDR3nt: TGTGCCAGCAGGACAGGGAGGTCTGGGGCCAACGTCCTGACTTTC; CDR3aa: CASRTGRSGANVLTF
v_gene: TRBV5-4; abundance: -; j_gene: TRBJ1-4; d_gene: -; CDR3nt: TGTGCCAGCAGCTTTGGTGATGTAGCAAAACTGTTTTTT; CDR3aa: CASSFGDVAKLFF
v_gene: TRBV5-6; abundance: -; j_gene: TRBJ1-3; d_gene: -; CDR3nt: TGTGCCAGCAGCTTTTGGGGATACACCATATATTTT; CDR3aa: CASSFWGYTIYF
v_gene: TRBV15; abundance: -; j_gene: TRBJ1-1; d_gene: -; CDR3nt: TGTGCCACCAGCAGAGATCCAGGGAGAAACACTGAAGCTTTCTTT; CDR3aa: CATSRDPGRNTEAFF
v_gene: TRBV29-1; abundance: -; j_gene: TRBJ2-3; d_gene: -; CDR3nt: TGCAGCGTTGAATTGAACGGAAAGCGGGGCACAGATACGCAGTATTTT; CDR3aa: CSVELNGKRGTDTQYF
v_gene: TRBV5-1; abundance: once; j_gene: TRBJ2-3; d_gene: -; CDR3nt: TGCGCCAGCGGGGTGAAAGATACGCAGTATTTT; CDR3aa: CASGVKDTQYF
v_gene: TRBV27; abundance: -; j_gene: TRBJ2-1; d_gene: TRBD1; CDR3nt: TGTGCCAGCAGCCCGTACTACAGGGGCCGGGACAATGAGCAGTTCTTC; CDR3aa: CASSPYYRGRDNEQFF
v_gene: TRBV6-6; abundance: -; j_gene: TRBJ2-7; d_gene: -; CDR3nt: TGTGCCAGCAGTCCGTATGAACTCTACGAGCAGTACTTC; CDR3aa: CASSPYELYEQYF
v_gene: TRBV5-6; abundance: -; j_gene: TRBJ2-6; d_gene: -; CDR3nt: TGTGCCAGCAGCTTGGCCGAGTCGGGGGCCAACGTCCTGACTTTC; CDR3aa: CASSLAESGANVLTF
v_gene: TRBV4-1; abundance: -; j_gene: TRBJ2-2; d_gene: -; CDR3nt: TGCGCCAGCAGCCATCACTTAGTTGGAGATAACACCGGGGAGCTGTTTTTT; CDR3aa: CASSHHLVGDNTGELFF
v_gene: TRBV2; abundance: -; j_gene: TRBJ2-1; d_gene: -; CDR3nt: TGTGCCAGCATGACAGGAAATTACAATGAGCAGTTCTTC; CDR3aa: CASMTGNYNEQFF
v_gene: TRBV5-1; abundance: few; j_gene: TRBJ2-7; d_gene: TRBD2; CDR3nt: TGCGCCAGCAGCTCAGCGACTAGCGGGAACTACGAGCAGTACTTC; CDR3aa: CASSSATSGNYEQYF
v_gene: TRBV10-3; abundance: many; j_gene: TRBJ1-1; d_gene: TRBD1; CDR3nt: TGTGCCATCAGAGACAGGGGCACTGAAGCTTTCTTT; CDR3aa: CAIRDRGTEAFF
v_gene: TRBV5-1; abundance: -; j_gene: TRBJ1-1; d_gene: TRBD1; CDR3nt: TGCGCCAGCAGCTTCGTAACTCCACAGGGGGACACTGAAGCTTTCTTT; CDR3aa: CASSFVTPQGDTEAFF
v_gene: TRBV5-1; abundance: -; j_gene: TRBJ2-3; d_gene: -; CDR3nt: TGCGCCAGCAGCGGGGGACGGGGCACCTACACAGATACGCAGTATTTT; CDR3aa: CASSGGRGTYTDTQYF
v_gene: TRBV29-1; abundance: -; j_gene: TRBJ1-1; d_gene: -; CDR3nt: TGCAGCGTTGTAGGCAGGATGAACACTGAAGCTTTCTTT; CDR3aa: CSVVGRMNTEAFF
v_gene: TRBV7-9; abundance: -; j_gene: TRBJ1-1; d_gene: -; CDR3nt: TGTGCCAGCAGCTTCACGGGGAACACTGAAGCTTTCTTT; CDR3aa: CASSFTGNTEAFF
v_gene: TRBV27; abundance: -; j_gene: TRBJ2-2; d_gene: TRBD1; CDR3nt: TGTGCCAGCAGTTCACCCCGCGGACAGGGCGGGGAGAAGACGAACACCGGGGAGCTGTTTTTT; CDR3aa: CASSSPRGQGGEKTNTGELFF
v_gene: TRBV11-2; abundance: -; j_gene: TRBJ1-1; d_gene: -; CDR3nt: TGTGCCAGCAGCTTAGATCGGGCAGGGGATTTCGGCGCTTTCTTT; CDR3aa: CASSLDRAGDFGAFF
v_gene: TRBV2; abundance: -; j_gene: TRBJ2-3; d_gene: -; CDR3nt: TGTGCCAGCAGGGACGGACAGTTCCTAGCCACAGATACGCAGTATTTT; CDR3aa: CASRDGQFLATDTQYF
v_gene: TRBV15; abundance: -; j_gene: TRBJ2-7; d_gene: TRBD1; CDR3nt: TGTGCCACCAGCAGACGGACAGGGGGCGAGCAGTACTTC; CDR3aa: CATSRRTGGEQYF
v_gene: TRBV30; abundance: few; j_gene: TRBJ1-5; d_gene: TRBD1; CDR3nt: TGTGCCTGGAGTGTACGGGACAGGGGCAATCAGCCCCAGCATTTT; CDR3aa: CAWSVRDRGNQPQHF
v_gene: TRBV6-5; abundance: -; j_gene: TRBJ2-3; d_gene: -; CDR3nt: TGTGCCAGCAGTGGGCGTCCAGATACGCAGTATTTT; CDR3aa: CASSGRPDTQYF
v_gene: TRBV5-4; abundance: once; j_gene: TRBJ2-3; d_gene: TRBD2; CDR3nt: TGTGCCAGCAGCCAACTAGCGGGGGGGACAGATACGCAGTATTTT; CDR3aa: CASSQLAGGTDTQYF
v_gene: TRBV6-1; abundance: many; j_gene: TRBJ2-6; d_gene: -; CDR3nt: TGTGCCAGCAGTGAAAGGAGCGGCTCTGGGGCCAACGTCCTGACTTTC; CDR3aa: CASSERSGSGANVLTF
v_gene: TRBV6-5; abundance: -; j_gene: TRBJ2-1; d_gene: TRBD2; CDR3nt: TGTGCCAGCAGTTACTCCCTAGCGGGGGGAGATGGTGAGCAGTTCTTC; CDR3aa: CASSYSLAGGDGEQFF
v_gene: TRBV9; abundance: -; j_gene: TRBJ1-1; d_gene: -; CDR3nt: TGTGCCAGCAGCGCAACCCCAGCAGGGGTTGGTACTGAAGCTTTCTTT; CDR3aa: CASSATPAGVGTEAFF
v_gene: TRBV30; abundance: -; j_gene: TRBJ1-2; d_gene: -; CDR3nt: TGTGCCTGGACCTTAACAGGGTTGCGTGGCTACACCTTC; CDR3aa: CAWTLTGLRGYTF
v_gene: TRBV30; abundance: -; j_gene: TRBJ2-7; d_gene: -; CDR3nt: TGTGCCTGGAGCCGGGGGAGCTACGAGCAGTACTTC; CDR3aa: CAWSRGSYEQYF
v_gene: TRBV30; abundance: -; j_gene: TRBJ1-6; d_gene: TRBD1; CDR3nt: TGTGCCTGGACAGGGGGACGGATAAATTCACCCCTCCACTTT; CDR3aa: CAWTGGRINSPLHF
v_gene: TRBV2; abundance: -; j_gene: TRBJ2-7; d_gene: -; CDR3nt: TGTGCCAGCAGTGAAGCCCTGGGCGAGCAGTACTTC; CDR3aa: CASSEALGEQYF
v_gene: TRBV29-1; abundance: few; j_gene: TRBJ2-1; d_gene: TRBD2; CDR3nt: TGCAGCGTTGAGGACGGGAGGGCCGGGAATGAGCAGTTCTTC; CDR3aa: CSVEDGRAGNEQFF
v_gene: TRBV30; abundance: -; j_gene: TRBJ2-6; d_gene: -; CDR3nt: TGTGCCTGGAAGATAGCCTCTGGGGCCAACGTCCTGACTTTC; CDR3aa: CAWKIASGANVLTF
v_gene: TRBV15; abundance: -; j_gene: TRBJ1-1; d_gene: TRBD1; CDR3nt: TGTGCCACCAGCAGACAGGGTTACGGGACAGGGGGCATGAACACTGAAGCTTTCTTT; CDR3aa: CATSRQGYGTGGMNTEAFF